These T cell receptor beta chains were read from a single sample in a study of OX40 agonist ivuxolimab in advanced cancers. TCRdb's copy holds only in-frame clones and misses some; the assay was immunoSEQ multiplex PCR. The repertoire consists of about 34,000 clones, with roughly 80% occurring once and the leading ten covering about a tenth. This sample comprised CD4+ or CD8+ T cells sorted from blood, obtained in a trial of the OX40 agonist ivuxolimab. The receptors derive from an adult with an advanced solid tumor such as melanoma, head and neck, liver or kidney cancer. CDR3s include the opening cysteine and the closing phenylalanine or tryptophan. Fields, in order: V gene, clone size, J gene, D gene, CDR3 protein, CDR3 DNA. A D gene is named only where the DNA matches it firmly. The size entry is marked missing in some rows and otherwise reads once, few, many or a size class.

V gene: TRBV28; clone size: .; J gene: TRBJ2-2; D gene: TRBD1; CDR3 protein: CASGQQGWAGELFF; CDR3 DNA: TGTGCCAGCGGACAACAGGGGTGGGCCGGGGAGCTGTTTTTT
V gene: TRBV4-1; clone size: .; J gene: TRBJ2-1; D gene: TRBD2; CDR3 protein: CASSQELAAVYNEQFF; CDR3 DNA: TGCGCCAGCAGCCAAGAACTAGCGGCGGTCTACAATGAGCAGTTCTTC
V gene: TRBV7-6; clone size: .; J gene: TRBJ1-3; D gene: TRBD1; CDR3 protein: CASSFPKTGEEGNTIYF; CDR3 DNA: TGTGCCAGCAGCTTCCCTAAAACAGGGGAAGAAGGAAACACCATATATTTT
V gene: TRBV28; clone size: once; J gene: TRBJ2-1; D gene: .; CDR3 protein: CASRPAQGPYNEQFF; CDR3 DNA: TGTGCCAGCAGACCCGCTCAGGGCCCCTACAATGAGCAGTTCTTC
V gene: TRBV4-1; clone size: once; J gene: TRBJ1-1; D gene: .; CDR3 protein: CASSPGLPLEAFF; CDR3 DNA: TGCGCCAGCAGTCCGGGGTTGCCTCTAGAAGCTTTCTTT
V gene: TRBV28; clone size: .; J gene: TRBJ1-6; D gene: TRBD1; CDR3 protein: CASSLRTGRSYNSPLHF; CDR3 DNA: TGTGCCAGCAGTCTACGGACAGGGCGCTCCTATAATTCACCCCTCCACTTT
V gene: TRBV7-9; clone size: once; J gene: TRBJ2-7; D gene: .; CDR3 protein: CASSRAGLYEQYF; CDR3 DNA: TGTGCCAGCAGCCGGGCGGGGCTCTACGAGCAGTACTTC
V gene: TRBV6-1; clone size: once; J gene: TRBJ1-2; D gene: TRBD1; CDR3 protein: CASRSPGTGNYGYTF; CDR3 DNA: TGTGCCAGCAGGAGTCCCGGGACAGGGAACTATGGCTACACCTTC
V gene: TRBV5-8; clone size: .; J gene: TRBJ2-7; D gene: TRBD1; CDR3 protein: CASSLGDRGLDEQYF; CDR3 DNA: TGTGCCAGCAGCTTGGGGGACAGGGGGCTGGACGAGCAGTACTTC
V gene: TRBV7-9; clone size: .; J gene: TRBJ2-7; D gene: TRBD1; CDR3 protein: CASRGTAQTAEQYF; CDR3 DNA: TGTGCCAGCAGAGGGACAGCTCAAACTGCCGAGCAGTACTTC
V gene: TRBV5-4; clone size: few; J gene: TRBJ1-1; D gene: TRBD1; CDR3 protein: CASSLLTGGNTEAFF; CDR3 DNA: TGTGCCAGCAGCTTGCTGACAGGGGGAAACACTGAAGCTTTCTTT
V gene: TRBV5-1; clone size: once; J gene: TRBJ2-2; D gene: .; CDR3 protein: CASSLLTDTGELFF; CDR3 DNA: TGCGCCAGCAGCTTGTTGACGGACACCGGGGAGCTGTTTTTT
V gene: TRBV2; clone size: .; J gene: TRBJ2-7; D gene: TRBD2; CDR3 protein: CASMTPLAGVLSYEQYF; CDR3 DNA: TGTGCCAGCATGACCCCACTAGCGGGGGTTTTATCCTACGAGCAGTACTTC
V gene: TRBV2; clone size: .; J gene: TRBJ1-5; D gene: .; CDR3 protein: CASSEARGKAPQHF; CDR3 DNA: TGTGCCAGCAGTGAAGCGAGGGGGAAAGCGCCCCAGCATTTT
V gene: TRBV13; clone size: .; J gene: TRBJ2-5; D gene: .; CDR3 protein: CASSPVSVETQYF; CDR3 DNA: TGTGCCAGCAGCCCCGTGAGCGTAGAGACCCAGTACTTC
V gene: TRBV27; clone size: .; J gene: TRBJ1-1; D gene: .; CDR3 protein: CASSTPGSYTEAFF; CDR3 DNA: TGTGCCAGCAGTACCCCTGGGAGTTACACTGAAGCTTTCTTT
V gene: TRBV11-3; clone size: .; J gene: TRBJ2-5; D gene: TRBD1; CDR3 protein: CASSRDRGRPETQYF; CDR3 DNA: TGTGCCAGCAGCCGGGACAGGGGGCGCCCAGAGACCCAGTACTTC
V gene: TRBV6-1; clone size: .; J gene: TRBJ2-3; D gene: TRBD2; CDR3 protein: CASSVGTSEADTQYF; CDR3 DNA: TGTGCCAGCAGTGTGGGGACTAGCGAGGCAGATACGCAGTATTTT
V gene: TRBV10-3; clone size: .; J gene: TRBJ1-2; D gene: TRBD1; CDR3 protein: CAISSTGEYGYTF; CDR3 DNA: TGTGCCATCAGTTCTACAGGGGAGTATGGCTACACCTTC
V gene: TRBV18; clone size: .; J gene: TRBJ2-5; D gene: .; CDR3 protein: CASSPLRVGGETQYF; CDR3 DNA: TGTGCCAGCTCACCTCTTCGGGTCGGAGGAGAGACCCAGTACTTC
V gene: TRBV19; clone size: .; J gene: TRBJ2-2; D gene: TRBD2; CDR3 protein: CASSISGGNTGELFF; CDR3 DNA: TGTGCCAGTAGTATTAGCGGGGGGAACACCGGGGAGCTGTTTTTT
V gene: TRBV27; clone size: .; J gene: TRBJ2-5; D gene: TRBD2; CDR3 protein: CASSFLASGGSRETQYF; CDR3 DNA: TGTGCCAGCAGTTTCCTTGCTAGCGGGGGGTCCCGAGAGACCCAGTACTTC
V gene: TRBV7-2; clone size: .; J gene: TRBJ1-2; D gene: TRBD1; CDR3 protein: CASSRSPGQSHLNGYTF; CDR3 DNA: TGTGCCAGCAGCCGTAGCCCGGGACAGTCGCATCTTAATGGCTACACCTTC
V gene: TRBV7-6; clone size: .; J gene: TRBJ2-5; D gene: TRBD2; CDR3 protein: CASSLIAGSQETQYF; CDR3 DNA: TGTGCCAGCAGCTTAATAGCGGGTAGCCAAGAGACCCAGTACTTC
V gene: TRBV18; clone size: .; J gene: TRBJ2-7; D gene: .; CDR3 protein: CASSPGHGYEQYF; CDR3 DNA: TGTGCCAGCTCACCCGGACACGGCTACGAGCAGTACTTC
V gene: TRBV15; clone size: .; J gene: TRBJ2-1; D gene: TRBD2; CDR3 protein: CATSRVAGSYNEQFF; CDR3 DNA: TGTGCCACCAGCAGAGTAGCGGGCTCCTACAATGAGCAGTTCTTC
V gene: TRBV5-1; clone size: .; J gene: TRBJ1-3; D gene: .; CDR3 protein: CASKAGNTIYF; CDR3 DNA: TGCGCCAGCAAGGCCGGAAACACCATATATTTT
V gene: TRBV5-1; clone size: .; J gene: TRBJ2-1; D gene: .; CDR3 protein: CASTKQVSSLVQDEQFF; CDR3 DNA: TGCGCCAGCACCAAACAAGTTTCATCCCTAGTCCAGGATGAGCAGTTCTTC
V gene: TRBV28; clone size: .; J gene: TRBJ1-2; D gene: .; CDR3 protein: CASSFIGWGGDYGYTF; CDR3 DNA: TGTGCCAGCAGTTTTATCGGATGGGGGGGTGACTATGGCTACACCTTC
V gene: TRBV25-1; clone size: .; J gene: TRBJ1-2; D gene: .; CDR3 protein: CASAGGASGYTF; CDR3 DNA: TGTGCCAGCGCGGGGGGGGCGTCGGGCTACACCTTC
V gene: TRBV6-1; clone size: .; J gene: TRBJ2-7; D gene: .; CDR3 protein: CASSERRRYQTYEQYF; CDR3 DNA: TGTGCCAGCAGTGAGCGCCGACGGTACCAAACCTACGAGCAGTACTTC
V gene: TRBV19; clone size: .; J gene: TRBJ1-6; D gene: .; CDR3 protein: CASSIGNSPLHF; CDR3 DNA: TGTGCCAGTAGTATAGGGAATTCACCCCTCCACTTT
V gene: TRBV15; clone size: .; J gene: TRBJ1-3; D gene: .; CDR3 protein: CATSRGPGNTIYF; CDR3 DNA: TGTGCCACCAGCAGGGGGCCTGGAAACACCATATATTTT
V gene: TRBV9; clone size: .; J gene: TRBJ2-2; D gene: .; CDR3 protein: CASSPPTGELFF; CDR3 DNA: TGTGCCAGCAGCCCCCCTACCGGGGAGCTGTTTTTT
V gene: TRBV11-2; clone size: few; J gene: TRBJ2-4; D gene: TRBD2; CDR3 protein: CASSSYREGKNIQYF; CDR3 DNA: TGTGCCAGCAGCTCCTACCGGGAGGGGAAAAACATTCAGTACTTC
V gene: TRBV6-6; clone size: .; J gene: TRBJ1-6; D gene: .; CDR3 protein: CASSYPPGQKYSPLHF; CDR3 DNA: TGTGCCAGCAGTTACCCACCGGGACAAAAGTACTCACCCCTCCACTTT
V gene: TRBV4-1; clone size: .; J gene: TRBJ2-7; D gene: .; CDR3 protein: CASSQERRRASYEQYF; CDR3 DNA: TGCGCCAGCAGCCAAGAGCGCCGCAGGGCTTCCTACGAGCAGTACTTC
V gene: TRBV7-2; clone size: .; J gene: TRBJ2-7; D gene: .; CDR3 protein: CASSLVGGGKNRTYEQYF; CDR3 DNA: TGTGCCAGCAGCTTAGTTGGGGGGGGCAAGAATCGCACCTACGAGCAGTACTTC
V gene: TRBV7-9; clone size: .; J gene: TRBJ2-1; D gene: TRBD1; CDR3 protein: CASSSPGTGEDNEQFF; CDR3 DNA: TGTGCCAGCAGCTCGCCCGGGACAGGGGAGGACAATGAGCAGTTCTTC
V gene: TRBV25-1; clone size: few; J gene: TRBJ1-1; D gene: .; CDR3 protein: CASSDVVSSEAFF; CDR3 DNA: TGTGCCAGCAGTGACGTAGTAAGCTCTGAAGCTTTCTTT
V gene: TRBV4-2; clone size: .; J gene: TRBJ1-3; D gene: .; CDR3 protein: CASSQQGALLSGNTIYF; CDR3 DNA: TGTGCCAGCAGCCAACAGGGTGCATTGCTCTCTGGAAACACCATATATTTT
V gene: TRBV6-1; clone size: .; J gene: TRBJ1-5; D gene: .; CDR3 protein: CASERSYSNQPQHF; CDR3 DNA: TGTGCCAGCGAAAGGTCCTATAGCAATCAGCCCCAGCATTTT